The clone carrying this T cell receptor beta chain was detected ten times or more. Its antigen is not identified. The data derive from a study of metastatic and nonmetastatic thyroid tumors. Authors' processing steps: The study took CDR3 differences across clinicopathological groups and made a distant-metastasis classifier for papillary thyroid cancer from them. TCRdb re-called clones via MiXCR from the PCR reads. The V and J calls reflect TCRdb's pipeline rather than the authors' work. The sample lists roughly 20,000 clones, about 18% seen once, with 20% to 25% in the top ten. Germline CDR1 is DFQATT and CDR2 is SNEGSKA (reference sequence). The V end was cut by 1 base, the J end by 1 base, with 8 bases between. The CDR3 is made up of 14 amino acids. General study results and limits: Malignant thyroid tumors reportedly had TCR beta diversity that was significantly higher than in benign nodules, in blood and tumor.

Patients were all untreated before their thyroid surgery. The receptor comes from a male donor with papillary thyroid cancer or a benign thyroid nodule (not recorded which). Some clones in this sample may be carry-over from other donors' samples. Sequencing was done on a sample of blood. V and J are TRBV20-1 and TRBJ2-1; possible D gene TRBD2, 5 bases. CDR3 nucleotide sequence: TGCAGTGCTAGAGTCTGGAGGTCCTACAATGAGCAGTTCTTC. It codes for CSARVWRSYNEQFF.